These 8 T cell receptor beta chains were all obtained from the same sample, sequenced in a study of CD8+CD57+ T cells in acquired aplastic anemia. TCR beta VDJ and CDR3 profiles were obtained from a genomic DNA template. TCRdb re-derived calls from the reads in MiXCR, one entry per CDR3 protein. The sample includes about 190,000 distinct CDR3 sequences, 64% of them seen just once. Material: sorted CD4+, CD8+, or CD8+CD57+ T cells (not recorded which) from PBMCs. The receptor source for this set is a human donor with severe aplastic anemia or a healthy control (not recorded which).

V and J are TRBV9 and TRBJ2-1; the match to TRBD1 covers 8 bases. Germline loops: CDR1 SGDLS, CDR2 YYNGEE. Trimming removed 4 bases from V and 6 bases from J; junction bases left unmatched: 12. The CDR3 runs 16 residues. CDR3 coding DNA: TGTGCCAGCAGCACCTCTCCGACAGGGGCCGGCAATGAGCAGTTCTTC. This translates into CASSTSPTGAGNEQFF. Complete variable domain (other parts from reference TRBV9 and TRBJ2-1): DSGVTQTPKHLITATGQRVTLRCSPRSGDLSVYWYQQSLDQGLQFLIQYYNGEERAKGNILERFSAQQFPDLHSELNLSSLELGDSALYFCASSTSPTGAGNEQFFGPGTRLTVL.

This clonotype was seen only once. The rearrangement links TRBV5-1 to TRBJ2-3, with D perhaps matching TRBD2 (5 bases). This CDR3 comprises 15 residues. V was pared by 2 bases and J by 4 bases, with 14 bases between. Germline V lookup: CDR1 SGHRS, CDR2 YFSETQ. CDR3 nucleotide sequence: TGCGCCAGCAGCTTACAGAGCCGCGGGTCAGATACGCAGTATTTT. Translated: CASSLQSRGSDTQYF.

This rearrangement joins TRBV6-4 to TRBJ2-2; 8 bases are shared with TRBD1. Germline-derived CDR1 and CDR2 are MRHNA and SNTAGT. CDR3 length: 14 amino acids. The J segment lost 3 bases and the V segment lost 8 bases, leaving 5 bases of the junction unmatched. The CDR3 sequence: CASRKTGDTGELFF. The CDR3 DNA reads as TGTGCCAGCCGTAAGACAGGGGACACCGGGGAGCTGTTTTTT.

This clonotype was counted only a few times. The V gene is TRBV12-3 or TRBV12-4, the J gene TRBJ1-6; 7 nucleotides line up with TRBD1. The ends lost 6 bases at V and 7 bases at J; junction bases unmatched: 6. The CDR3 has 14 amino acids. The CDR3 here is CASSPRRGNSPLHF. In nucleotides, the CDR3 is TGTGCCAGCAGCCCACGCAGGGGGAATTCACCCCTCCACTTT.

The chain recombines TRBV7-3 with TRBJ2-7; 10 bases map to TRBD2. J lost 3 bases, V lost 4 bases, and 6 bases had no gene match. Germline V gene lookup returns CDR1 SGHTA and CDR2 FQGTGA. The CDR3 is made up of 15 amino acids. CDR3 nucleotide sequence: TGTGCCAGCAGCTCGGGGACTAGCGCAGACTACGAGCAGTACTTC. It translates to CASSSGTSADYEQYF. The full variable domain, completed using reference TRBV7-3 and TRBJ2-7, is GAGVSQTPSNKVTEKGKYVELRCDPISGHTALYWYRQSLGQGPEFLIYFQGTGAADDSGLPNDRFFAVRPEGSVSTLKIQRTERGDSAVYLCASSSGTSADYEQYFGPGTRLTVT.

The chain links TRBV7-2 to TRBJ1-2, with 8 bases lining up with TRBD1. The CDR3 is made up of 14 amino acids. Germline V CDR1 and CDR2: SGHTA, FQGNSA. After removal of 6 bases from V and 3 bases from J, the junction contained 6 bases not matched to a gene. The CDR3 region is CASSSDRAHYGYTF. The CDR3 nucleotides read TGTGCCAGCAGTTCGGACAGGGCACACTATGGCTACACCTTC.

This clonotype was counted ten times or more. The chain carries TRBV12-3 or TRBV12-4 and TRBJ1-3, with no clear D. Between the trimmed V and J ends, which lost 3 bases and 4 bases, there was a span of 7 bases. There are 13 residues in the CDR3. The CDR3 loop reads CASSFRAGNTIYF. CDR3 DNA sequence: TGTGCCAGCAGTTTTAGGGCGGGAAACACCATATATTTT.

J is TRBJ2-7 and V is TRBV19; 13 bases line up with TRBD2. J lost 4 bases, V lost 3 bases, and 12 bases had no gene match. The CDR3 has 18 residues. Germline V CDR1 and CDR2: LNHDA, SQIVND (reference sequence). The CDR3 spells CASSIAGTSGNHPYEQYF. DNA for the CDR3: TGTGCCAGTAGTATCGCCGGGACTAGCGGGAACCACCCTTACGAGCAGTACTTC.